This T cell receptor beta chain was documented in a study of breast tumors, draining lymph nodes, adjacent tissues. General study points: Compared with lymph nodes, tumors were less diverse; compared with nontumor tissue, more. That most tumor T cells come from lymph nodes remained unproven. Tumor and nontumor repertoires were significantly more similar in luminal-like than in basal-like breast cancer.

Samples came from axillary lymph nodes draining the breast cancer. Ten or more counts support this clonotype. What it recognizes is unknown. The CDR3 has 16 residues. V was shortened by 0 bases and J by 0 bases, with 10 bases between the two germline ends. Germline V gene sequence: CDR1 SGHRS, CDR2 YFSETQ. MiXCR, run by TCRdb on the multiplex PCR reads, gives a single entry per CDR3 protein. The table lists more than 100,000 distinct CDR3 sequences, about a fifth of them singletons. The specimen sequenced was axillary lymph node tissue. The rearrangement uses TRBV5-1 and TRBJ2-1; tentatively, D is TRBD2 (5 bases). The sequence came from a female donor with breast cancer. Some clones in this sample may be carry-over from other donors' samples. CDR3 region: CASSLAGKSSYNEQFF. CDR3 coding DNA: TGCGCCAGCAGCTTGGCCGGGAAGAGCTCCTACAATGAGCAGTTCTTC. Variable domain in full (rest from reference TRBV5-1 and TRBJ2-1): KAGVTQTPRYLIKTRGQQVTLSCSPISGHRSVSWYQQTPGQGLQFLFEYFSETQRNKGNFPGRFSGRQFSNSRSEMNVSTLELGDSALYLCASSLAGKSSYNEQFFGPGTRLTVL.